Listed below are T cell receptor beta chains from one sample, sequenced in a study of T cell responses to AZD1222 COVID-19 vaccine. TCRdb keeps only in-frame clones here, not all; method: immunoSEQ multiplex PCR. This table holds roughly 120,000 clones, roughly 90% found once. This sample comprised peripheral blood, obtained on day 0 of AZD1222 vaccination. These receptors originate from an adult in good health. CDR3s include the opening cysteine and the closing phenylalanine or tryptophan. Each record gives: clone size, V gene, CDR3 protein. Size tells how often a clone was seen (once, few, many) or the class of an expanded clone, and some rows leave it out.

once | TRBV12-3/TRBV12-4 | CASSRRQGVDAFF
few | TRBV5-1 | CASSLMASGGGVDTQYF
. | TRBV7-9 | CASSPTPHTEAFF
. | TRBV2 | CASSSPRKSGAFF
. | TRBV7-9 | CASSLGAWDTEAFF
. | TRBV27 | CASSLSRQPSRPQHF
. | TRBV12-5 | CASGSPSTAPNEKLFF
. | TRBV5-4 | CASSSGQGGRDTQYF
. | TRBV3-1/TRBV3-2 | CASSQDPDRHYGYTF
. | TRBV19 | CASSILGGAGGPHEQFF
. | TRBV12-3/TRBV12-4 | CASIGEMNTEAFF
. | TRBV11-2 | CASSFALAGSNEQFF
once | TRBV21-1 | CASSLSILGLAPYEQYF
. | TRBV11-3 | CASSLDAGTEAFF
. | TRBV15 | CATSDLWGTEAFF
. | TRBV4-3 | CASSQESPGTGISDGYTF
. | TRBV7-3 | CASSLTGLSSTAGELFF
. | TRBV27 | CASSNRGPTYEQYF
once | TRBV6-5 | CASKRLSSSTDTQYF
. | TRBV4-3 | CASSQVMGTPLGPYEQYF